This T cell receptor beta chain was identified in a study of blood T cells in healthy people across ages (dated by TCRdb to about 2015). At the level of the whole study: In model experiments, roughly one uniquely barcoded TCR beta cDNA molecule per two T cells was captured by template switching. To track age-related changes in TCR beta repertoire diversity, the study relied on deep sequencing normalized with unique cDNA molecular identifiers. The donors were split into four age groups: young (average roughly 15 years), middle-aged (roughly 39), aged (approximately 60) and long-lived (over 75). To avoid experimental bias, donors of different ages were distributed randomly across sequencing lanes. The study analyzed two additional independent replicas of 1 million unique cDNA reads from the same blood draw for two donors, one aged 18 to 30 and one aged 80 or older.

General study outcomes and caveats: Compared with the aged group, the long-lived group had more naive CD4+ T cells, fewer expanded clones and increased TCR diversity, suggesting age selection. A strong correlation was found between observed TCR beta diversity and the percentage of naive T cells measured by flow cytometry. Donor CMV infection status was unknown, potentially confounding age-related changes in expanded clonotypes. Total diversity estimates from one million sequenced T cells were considered lower bounds and underestimates. Observed TCR beta diversity per million T cells fell roughly linearly with age, and a significant reduction was already apparent by age around 44. Because profiling used bulk unsorted PBMCs, naive and antigen-experienced compartments could not be compared conclusively.

About this clonotype itself: Its target antigen remains unknown. Its ends do not fully match the called genes, so a read error is possible.

The library was prepared using 5' RACE. These reads were obtained on an Illumina HiSeq 2500. The second PCR ran for about 6 to 11 cycles and used a J-beta primer mix along with a sample-barcoded 5' primer. Each TCR beta cDNA molecule received a unique molecular identifier from a template-switch 5' adaptor carrying 12 random nucleotides. At least 2.5 million CDR3-containing paired-end reads were obtained from each sample. First-strand cDNA was synthesized from all RNA with the Mint cDNA synthesis kit, primed by a TRBC-specific oligonucleotide. After uracil-DNA glycosylase treatment, a first 18-cycle PCR used universal primers M1SS and BC2_uni_R on all cDNA. On the study's bioinformatics: Normalization of each sample was performed by random selection of 1 million high-quality reads, each carrying a distinct molecular identifier. Reads sharing molecular identifiers were discarded rather than binned into consensus sequences. MiTCR, set to a Q25 quality threshold and the strictest error-elimination algorithm, was used for CDR3 identification, clonotype clustering and error correction. A nonparametric unseen species model with Euler transformation was used to estimate a lower bound on total TCR beta diversity. TCRdb handled the public reads itself, with Q25 trimming in fastp and clone calling in MiXCR, and kept productive beta chains. Identical CDR3 protein sequences are pooled into one entry, listed with their most common genes and DNA. Here the V and J calls rest on TCRdb's processing, not on the authors' analysis. This sample is represented by roughly 1,300,000 distinct CDR3 sequences; around 59% of them were singletons. The top ten clones comprise about 6.3% of the sample.

Systemically healthy Caucasian individuals from Russia, 39 in total and aged roughly 6 to 100 years, were included as donors. Ten milliliters of peripheral blood were drawn from each donor into EDTA-treated Vacutainer tubes. Ficoll-Paque density-gradient centrifugation was used to isolate PBMCs, with at least 7 million per sample. Trizol reagent was used to extract total RNA from the PBMCs, yielding at least 5 micrograms per sample. The percentages of naive CD45RAhigh/CD27high T cells were determined by flow cytometry on a PBMC aliquot from every donor. Sequenced: blood. The TCR was taken from a man between 18 and 35 years old in good health.

The nucleotide sequence is TGTGCTAGCAGCCCTAGCGGGGCAGATACGCAGTATTTT. This sequence encodes CASSPSGADTQYF. The receptor chain draws on TRBV7-7 and TRBJ2-3; TRBD2 fits 9 bases in the junction. Its CDR3 holds 13 amino acids, cysteine through phenylalanine. The only DNA kept is the CDR3, 39 bases in frame from the first base. For CDR1 and CDR2, the germline V gene (reference sequence) lists SSHAT and FNYEAQ.